The 27 T cell receptor beta chains in this list originate from one sample, sequenced in a study of shared clonotypes between healthy human individuals. It was CD45RO-negative cells, positively selected for CCR7, that made up naive CD8 cells, with terminally differentiated effector memory CD45RA+ cells excluded. Profiling relied on immunoSEQ multiplex PCR, and the TCRdb table lists in-frame clones only, not all of them. The sample carries about 680,000 clones, approximately 90% recorded once. Sequences were obtained from naive CD8+ T cells sorted from blood. The source of these receptors is a man aged 25 to 45 in good health.

V gene TRBV2 combines with J gene TRBJ2-5; a weak D match, TRBD1 (6 bases). From germline, CDR1 is SNHLY and CDR2 FYNNEI. The CDR3 extends over 13 amino acids. Trimming stripped 7 bases from V and 0 bases from J, with 9 bases between. CDR3 nucleotide sequence: TGTGCCAGCACCGGACAGAACCAAGAGACCCAGTACTTC. It encodes CASTGQNQETQYF.

This clone was detected a few times. The V and J genes are TRBV29-1 and TRBJ2-5, with TRBD2 matching 8 bases. The V gene's germline CDR1 is SQVTM and CDR2 ANQGSEA. The trim removed 4 bases at V and 5 bases at J, leaving 12 bases unmatched. CDR3 size: 15 residues. Here the CDR3 reads CSVVSRSGSPETQYF. The CDR3 coding sequence is TGCAGCGTTGTCTCTCGGAGCGGGAGTCCGGAGACCCAGTACTTC. Complete variable domain (other parts from reference TRBV29-1 and TRBJ2-5): SAVISQKPSRDICQRGTSLTIQCQVDSQVTMMFWYRQQPGQSLTLIATANQGSEATYESGFVIDKFPISRPNLTFSTLTVSNMSPEDSSIYLCSVVSRSGSPETQYFGPGTRLLVL.

This clone is a singleton in its sample. Since a much larger clone is just one base distant, this may be a read error. This chain uses TRBV9 with TRBJ1-1, with D unclear. The CDR3 runs to 13 residues. V shed 5 bases and J shed 1 base, with 9 bases lying between them. The germline CDR1 and CDR2 sequences are SGDLS and YYNGEE. The CDR3 DNA is TGTGCCAGCAGTTATTCTCAGAACACTGAAGCTTTCTTT. As protein: CASSYSQNTEAFF.

Details on this clone: The identical CDR3 is also encoded by other nucleotide sequences in the sample. This rearrangement joins TRBV28 to TRBJ2-7; 9 nucleotides agree with TRBD1. Germline V gene lookup returns CDR1 MDHEN and CDR2 SYDVKM. The CDR3 is made up of 14 amino acids. After removal of 2 bases from V and 2 bases from J, the junction contained 1 base not matched to a gene. The CDR3 nucleotides read TGTGCCAGCAGTTTAGACAGGGGGACCTACGAGCAGTACTTC. This codes for CASSLDRGTYEQYF.

V and J are TRBV27 and TRBJ2-7; no clear D gene. Germline CDR1 MNHEY, CDR2 SMNVEV (reference sequence). V was pared by 6 bases and J by 0 bases, with 12 bases between. This CDR3 comprises 14 residues. The CDR3 coding sequence is TGTGCCAGCAGACACCCGGGCGCCTCCTACGAGCAGTACTTC. Translating it yields CASRHPGASYEQYF.

The chain couples TRBV28 to TRBJ2-7; no firm D call. V lost 10 bases to trimming and J lost 6 bases, with 13 bases between them. The germline CDR1 and CDR2 sequences are MDHEN and SYDVKM. The CDR3 contains 11 residues. DNA of the CDR3: TGTGCCATCAGCCGGCGGTCCGAGCAGTACTTC. Residues: CAISRRSEQYF.

V is TRBV29-1 and J is TRBJ1-2; a possible D gene is TRBD1 (5 bases). Trimming removed 6 bases from V and 6 bases from J, with 14 bases in between. Looked up from germline, CDR1 is SQVTM and CDR2 is ANQGSEA. The CDR3 length is 12 residues. CDR3 amino acids: CSVPQGAHGYTF. The CDR3 nucleotides are TGCAGCGTCCCTCAAGGGGCCCATGGCTACACCTTC. Together with reference TRBV29-1 and TRBJ1-2, the CDR3 gives the full variable domain: SAVISQKPSRDICQRGTSLTIQCQVDSQVTMMFWYRQQPGQSLTLIATANQGSEATYESGFVIDKFPISRPNLTFSTLTVSNMSPEDSSIYLCSVPQGAHGYTFGSGTRLTVV.

The chain joins TRBV4-2 to TRBJ2-3; D remains ambiguous. Trimming took off 7 bases at V and 0 bases at J, with 8 bases between the two ends. CDR1 LGHNA and CDR2 YNFKEQ come from the germline V gene. The CDR3 is 13 residues long. The DNA of the CDR3 is TGTGCCAGCACCACGGCCAGCACAGATACGCAGTATTTT. It yields the protein CASTTASTDTQYF.

The chain combines TRBV5-1 with TRBJ2-2; D unresolved. The CDR3 sequence is 15 residues long. The germline V gene has CDR1 SGHRS and CDR2 YFSETQ. The V and J ends lost 0 bases and 4 bases respectively, with 10 bases between them. CDR3 protein: CASSLDLGGTGELFF. CDR3 DNA sequence: TGCGCCAGCAGCTTGGATCTCGGCGGCACCGGGGAGCTGTTTTTT. The full variable domain, completed using reference TRBV5-1 and TRBJ2-2, is KAGVTQTPRYLIKTRGQQVTLSCSPISGHRSVSWYQQTPGQGLQFLFEYFSETQRNKGNFPGRFSGRQFSNSRSEMNVSTLELGDSALYLCASSLDLGGTGELFFGEGSRLTVL.

The gene calls are TRBV13 and TRBJ2-7; possibly TRBD2 for D (5 bases). CDR3 size: 16 residues. V lost 1 base, J lost 2 bases, and 15 bases lay in between. Germline V lookup: CDR1 PRHDT, CDR2 FYEKMQ (reference sequence). Here the CDR3 DNA reads TGTGCCAGCAGCTTAGAGGGAGCAGGACCCACCTACGAGCAGTACTTC. It is translated as CASSLEGAGPTYEQYF.

Notes on this clone: This same CDR3 is encoded by further DNA sequences in the sample. This chain connects TRBV27 to TRBJ2-7, with D uncertain. The V end was cut by 2 bases, the J end by 3 bases, with 11 bases between. This CDR3 spans 14 amino acids. CDR1 MNHEY and CDR2 SMNVEV come from the germline V gene (reference sequence). The CDR3 protein is CASSLTGRDYEQYF. Here the CDR3 DNA reads TGTGCCAGCAGTTTAACCGGGCGCGACTACGAGCAGTACTTC.

The CDR3 bases are TGTGCCAGCAGCCGCCCTCGGGGCCACGAGCAGTACTTC. Its translation: CASSRPRGHEQYF. The J gene is TRBJ2-7, the V gene TRBV21-1. TRBV21-1 is a documented pseudogene. This CDR3 has 13 residues.

The chain is built from TRBV10-3 and TRBJ2-2; D possibly corresponds to TRBD2 (5 bases). The CDR3 extends over 16 amino acids. V was trimmed by 3 bases and J by 3 bases, leaving 14 bases between them. Germline lookup yields CDR1 ENHRY and CDR2 SYGVKD. The CDR3 region is CAISEGSAGYTGELFF. The CDR3 DNA is TGTGCCATCAGTGAAGGGAGTGCGGGCTACACCGGGGAGCTGTTTTTT.

V is TRBV30 and J is TRBJ1-1, with D hard to call. The CDR3 consists of 12 residues. Per germline, CDR1 GTSNPN and CDR2 SVGIG (reference sequence). V was trimmed by 0 bases and J by 7 bases, leaving 9 bases between them. CDR3 region: CAWSVLGDEAFF. CDR3 bases: TGTGCCTGGAGTGTATTGGGTGATGAAGCTTTCTTT.

This chain uses TRBV25-1 with TRBJ2-2; D remains unclear. The V gene lost 3 bases and the J gene lost 2 bases, with 19 bases spanning the gap. Germline CDR1 is MGHDK and CDR2 is SYGVNS. The CDR3 is made up of 18 amino acids. The CDR3 is CASSESRARLRNTGELFF. CDR3 DNA sequence: TGTGCCAGCAGTGAGTCCCGCGCGAGGCTCCGTAACACCGGGGAGCTGTTTTTT.

This chain joins TRBV9 and TRBJ2-5, with a possible D match to TRBD2 (6 bases). Trimming pared 3 bases from V and 5 bases from J, leaving 11 bases between. Germline V gene sequence: CDR1 SGDLS, CDR2 YYNGEE. This CDR3 spans 13 amino acids. CDR3 sequence (DNA): TGTGCCAGCAGCGCAGGAGGGACCGAGACCCAGTACTTC. It codes for CASSAGGTETQYF.

This chain uses TRBV28 with TRBJ2-2; perhaps D is TRBD1 or TRBD2 (5 bases each). Trimming took 1 base from V and 6 from J, leaving 12 bases between them. Germline V gives CDR1 MDHEN, CDR2 SYDVKM. CDR3 length equals 15 residues. CDR3 residues: CASSLFGADAGELFF. CDR3 nucleotide sequence: TGTGCCAGCAGTTTATTCGGGGCAGATGCCGGGGAGCTGTTTTTT.

This clone came up once. This sequence joins TRBV30 and TRBJ2-3; D unclear. The CDR3 has 12 residues. CDR1 is GTSNPN, CDR2 SVGIG, per germline (reference sequence). With 3 bases removed from V and 3 bases from J, the gap between germline ends came to 7 bases. DNA for the CDR3: TGTGCCTGGAGCACCGAGACAGATACGCAGTATTTT. Its translation: CAWSTETDTQYF.

The rearrangement uses TRBV6-1 and TRBJ1-1, with D unresolved. This CDR3 has 19 amino acids. Germline assignment: CDR1 MNHNS and CDR2 SASEGT. V was cut by 2 bases and J by 0 bases, with 22 bases left in between. The CDR3 here is CASSESTAVLGIMNTEAFF. CDR3 DNA: TGTGCCAGCAGTGAAAGCACGGCAGTTTTAGGGATCATGAACACTGAAGCTTTCTTT.

For this clone: The sample contains more than one DNA sequence encoding this CDR3. The gene calls are TRBV19 and TRBJ2-1, with no clear D. CDR1 is LNHDA, CDR2 SQIVND, per germline (reference sequence). The CDR3 has 13 amino acids. V lost 3 bases to trimming and J lost 4 bases, with 7 bases between them. The CDR3 DNA sequence: TGTGCCAGTAGTATTGGTGGTTACAATGAGCAGTTCTTC. Encoded protein: CASSIGGYNEQFF. Supplemented by reference TRBV19 and TRBJ2-1, the full variable domain reads DGGITQSPKYLFRKEGQNVTLSCEQNLNHDAMYWYRQDPGQGLRLIYYSQIVNDFQKGDIAEGYSVSREKKESFPLTVTSAQKNPTAFYLCASSIGGYNEQFFGPGTRLTVL.

This chain links TRBV27 with TRBJ2-3; 13 bases align to TRBD2. Germline V gene lookup returns CDR1 MNHEY and CDR2 SMNVEV (reference sequence). V shed 5 bases and J 3 bases; nucleotides not matched to a gene: 5. The CDR3 runs 16 residues. This CDR3 is CASSPPTSGRTDTQYF. In nucleotides, the CDR3 is TGTGCCAGCAGTCCGCCGACTAGCGGGAGGACAGATACGCAGTATTTT.

The chain joins TRBV7-9 to TRBJ2-7; D may be TRBD1 (6 bases). CDR1 is SEHNR and CDR2 is FQNEAQ in the germline V gene (reference sequence). There are 14 residues in the CDR3. V lost 4 bases and J 0 bases, leaving 10 bases between the germline ends. DNA for the CDR3: TGTGCCAGCAGCTCCGAGACAGGCTCCTACGAGCAGTACTTC. This encodes CASSSETGSYEQYF.

The chain links TRBV5-6 to TRBJ2-1, with 8 nucleotides matching TRBD1. This CDR3 has 12 residues. V lost 3 bases to trimming and J lost 10 bases; unmatched junction nucleotides: 3. CDR1 is SGHDT, CDR2 YYEEEE, per germline. The CDR3 region is CASSWTGKEQFF. DNA for the CDR3: TGTGCCAGCAGCTGGACAGGGAAGGAGCAGTTCTTC.

The rearrangement links TRBV7-9 to TRBJ2-1, with unresolved D. The CDR3 is 13 residues long. Germline lookup yields CDR1 SEHNR and CDR2 FQNEAQ (reference sequence). V was cut by 6 bases and J by 9 bases, with 15 bases left in between. The DNA of the CDR3 is TGTGCCAGCAGACCCCACTATCTTCCTGAGCAGTTCTTC. Its protein is CASRPHYLPEQFF. Supplemented by reference TRBV7-9 and TRBJ2-1, the full variable domain reads DTGVSQNPRHKITKRGQNVTFRCDPISEHNRLYWYRQTLGQGPEFLTYFQNEAQLEKSRLLSDRFSAERPKGSFSTLEIQRTEQGDSAMYLCASRPHYLPEQFFGPGTRLTVL.

The genes are TRBV7-8 and TRBJ2-7, with 7 bases that match TRBD1. Germline CDR1 reads SGHVS; CDR2 reads FQNEAQ. After removal of 6 bases from V and 3 bases from J, the junction contained 11 bases not matched to a gene. The CDR3 spans 15 residues. The CDR3 loop reads CASRALPTGNYEQYF. The CDR3 DNA sequence: TGTGCCAGCAGGGCCCTCCCGACAGGGAACTACGAGCAGTACTTC. The complete variable domain, with remaining parts taken from reference TRBV7-8 and TRBJ2-7, reads GAGVSQSPRYKVAKRGQDVALRCDPISGHVSLFWYQQALGQGPEFLTYFQNEAQLDKSGLPSDRFFAERPEGSVSTLKIQRTQQEDSAVYLCASRALPTGNYEQYFGPGTRLTVT.

V gene TRBV9 combines with J gene TRBJ2-7, with D tentatively TRBD1 (6 bases). This CDR3 spans 14 amino acids. The germline V and J ends were trimmed by 4 bases and 2 bases, with 13 bases remaining between them. CDR1 SGDLS and CDR2 YYNGEE come from the germline V gene. Here the CDR3 reads CASSPEQGAYEQYF. CDR3 nucleotides: TGTGCCAGCAGCCCAGAACAGGGTGCCTACGAGCAGTACTTC.

Points on this clone: Other DNA sequences in the sample encode the same CDR3. The J gene is TRBJ2-2, the V gene TRBV19; no clear D gene. The germline V and J ends were trimmed by 3 bases and 2 bases, with 7 bases remaining between them. CDR1 and CDR2 (germline): LNHDA, SQIVND (reference sequence). The CDR3 length is 14 residues. The CDR3 protein is CASSIGRNTGELFF. The CDR3 DNA sequence: TGTGCCAGTAGTATTGGTAGAAACACCGGGGAGCTGTTTTTT.